The 25 T cell receptor beta chains in this list originate from one sample, sequenced in a study of radiotherapy plus CTLA-4 blockade in lung cancer listed by TCRdb under 2018. The library relied on the immunoSEQ multiplex PCR assay. The table was pulled from immuneACCESS by TCRdb, which kept in-frame rearrangements only. Such tables lose some clones; where checked, under half of the loss comes from unresolved V genes, and the rest has no known cause. This sample lists about 49,000 clones; roughly 85% were detected once. The top ten hold about 27% of the sample. The starting material was peripheral blood, obtained from a patient treated with radiotherapy plus ipilimumab. The receptors shown here come from a human donor with non-small cell lung cancer whose response to radiotherapy plus ipilimumab could not be evaluated.

This clone was picked up one time. This chain links TRBV7-9 with TRBJ2-7, with D maybe TRBD2 (5 bases). The V gene lost 6 bases and the J gene lost 0 bases, with 12 bases spanning the gap. The CDR3 length is 14 residues. Germline assignment: CDR1 SEHNR and CDR2 FQNEAQ (reference sequence). The CDR3 protein is CASSPRGSSYEQYF. Written as DNA, the CDR3 is TGTGCCAGCAGTCCCCGGGGTAGCTCCTACGAGCAGTACTTC.

The J gene is TRBJ1-1, the V gene TRBV7-2; perhaps TRBD1 as D (5 bases). Trimming shortened V by 0 bases and J by 7 bases, and 6 bases separated the two germline ends. CDR1 is SGHTA and CDR2 is FQGNSA in the germline V gene. This CDR3 spans 12 amino acids. The CDR3 DNA reads as TGTGCCAGCAGCTTAGCCAGGGTTGAAGCTTTCTTT. Its protein is CASSLARVEAFF.

The chain carries TRBV28 and TRBJ2-7, with 7 bases that match TRBD1. With 6 bases clipped from V and 12 bases from J, the junction kept 14 bases outside the gene matches. The CDR3 contains 13 residues. Germline CDR1 and CDR2: MDHEN and SYDVKM. CDR3 nucleotide sequence: TGTGCCAGCAGGCGATTAATCCGGGACAGCGGGTACTTC. The encoded protein is CASRRLIRDSGYF.

The rearrangement joins TRBV5-1 to TRBJ2-7; possible D gene TRBD2, 6 bases. The V gene lost 4 bases and the J gene lost 1 base, with 9 bases spanning the gap. CDR3 length equals 13 residues. Germline V gene lookup returns CDR1 SGHRS and CDR2 YFSETQ. CDR3 in amino acids: CASSPGGSYEQYF. DNA for the CDR3: TGCGCCAGCAGCCCCGGGGGTTCCTACGAGCAGTACTTC.

The chain couples TRBV18 to TRBJ1-2; possible D gene TRBD1, 5 bases. Germline V lookup: CDR1 KGHSH, CDR2 LQKENI. The CDR3 extends over 15 amino acids. Between the trimmed V and J ends, which lost 2 bases and 1 base, there was a span of 11 bases. The CDR3 region has the DNA TGTGCCAGCTCACCAGGGGCAGCGCTTAACTATGGCTACACCTTC. Amino acid sequence: CASSPGAALNYGYTF.

The chain employs TRBV29-1 and TRBJ2-7; D is uncertain. The CDR3 covers 15 residues. The germline V gene encodes CDR1 SQVTM and CDR2 ANQGSEA. Deletions cut 1 base from V and 2 bases from J, with 15 bases between. The CDR3 sequence is CSVEGLAEHPYEQYF. The DNA of the CDR3 is TGCAGCGTTGAAGGCTTGGCAGAACACCCCTACGAGCAGTACTTC.

DNA of the CDR3: TGTGCCTGGAGTGTTAGTACTAGCGGGAGTGATACGCAGTATTTT. Residues: CAWSVSTSGSDTQYF. The chain links TRBV30 to TRBJ2-3; TRBD2 matches 11 bases. The germline V gene has CDR1 GTSNPN and CDR2 SVGIG (reference sequence). CDR3 length: 15 amino acids. Unmatched junction bases numbered 5, after V lost 0 bases and J lost 6 bases. Drawing the rest from reference TRBV30 and TRBJ2-3, the complete variable domain is SQTIHQWPATLVQPVGSPLSLECTVEGTSNPNLYWYRQAAGRGLQLLFYSVGIGQISSEVPQNLSASRPQDRQFILSSKKLLLSDSGFYLCAWSVSTSGSDTQYFGPGTRLTVL.

CDR3 nucleotides: TGTGCCTGGAGTTCGGGGTTCACTGAAGCTTTCTTT. It is translated as CAWSSGFTEAFF. This chain joins TRBV30 and TRBJ1-1; D is ambiguous. Deletions cut 2 bases from V and 4 bases from J, with 8 bases between. This CDR3 region has 12 residues. Germline V gene lookup returns CDR1 GTSNPN and CDR2 SVGIG (reference sequence).

The chain couples TRBV11-3 to TRBJ2-1, with 7 positions matching TRBD1. V lost 5 bases and J lost 5; bases outside the gene matches: 6. The CDR3 runs to 14 residues. The germline V gene has CDR1 SGHNT and CDR2 YENEEA. CDR3 coding DNA: TGTGCCAGCAGCCCGGGACAGACCAACAATGAGCAGTTCTTC. This codes for CASSPGQTNNEQFF.

The chain has TRBV27 and TRBJ1-2; 9 nucleotides match TRBD1. V trimming: 6 bases; J trimming: 2 bases; junction bases outside the gene matches: 4. From germline, CDR1 is MNHEY and CDR2 SMNVEV (reference sequence). The length of the CDR3 is 14 residues. The CDR3 loop is CASSRTGANYGYTF. The CDR3 DNA follows: TGTGCCAGCAGCCGGACAGGGGCGAACTATGGCTACACCTTC.

The rearrangement uses TRBV11-3 and TRBJ2-4; D is ambiguous. Germline assignment: CDR1 SGHNT and CDR2 YENEEA. The CDR3 length is 16 residues. With 1 base removed from V and 7 bases from J, the gap between germline ends came to 17 bases. In DNA, the CDR3 is TGTGCCAGCAGCTTAGTCGCGGCCTCCGTGCGGAACATTCAGTACTTC. This sequence encodes CASSLVAASVRNIQYF.

The rearrangement joins TRBV27 to TRBJ1-1; possibly TRBD1 for D (6 bases). Trimming took off 5 bases at V and 4 bases at J, with 20 bases between the two ends. The CDR3 consists of 16 residues. Germline V gives CDR1 MNHEY, CDR2 SMNVEV (reference sequence). CDR3 coding DNA: TGTGCCAGCAGTGAACCAGGGAACAGGGTGAGCACTGAAGCTTTCTTT. Its protein product is CASSEPGNRVSTEAFF.

This sequence joins TRBV9 and TRBJ1-5; TRBD1 agrees at 8 bases. V was clipped by 4 bases and J by 5 bases; unmatched bases: 8. Germline V gene data show CDR1 as SGDLS and CDR2 as YYNGEE. CDR3 length: 15 residues. For the CDR3, the DNA is TGTGCCAGCAGCTTCGGACAGGGCGGGGATCAGCCCCAGCATTTT. Its translation: CASSFGQGGDQPQHF. Supplemented by reference TRBV9 and TRBJ1-5, the full variable domain reads DSGVTQTPKHLITATGQRVTLRCSPRSGDLSVYWYQQSLDQGLQFLIQYYNGEERAKGNILERFSAQQFPDLHSELNLSSLELGDSALYFCASSFGQGGDQPQHFGDGTRLSIL.

This clone was picked up one time. The V call is TRBV27, the J call TRBJ2-7; 7 positions agree with TRBD2. The V segment lost 6 bases and the J segment 1 base; nucleotides outside the gene matches: 9. This CDR3 comprises 15 residues. Germline CDR1 and CDR2: MNHEY and SMNVEV (reference sequence). This CDR3 reads CASRLALALSYEQYF. CDR3 nucleotide sequence: TGTGCCAGCAGACTCGCACTAGCGCTATCCTACGAGCAGTACTTC.

V gene TRBV13 combines with J gene TRBJ2-7; 10 nucleotides match TRBD2. After removal of 4 bases from V and 2 bases from J, the junction contained 5 bases not matched to a gene. The germline V gene has CDR1 PRHDT and CDR2 FYEKMQ (reference sequence). The CDR3 extends over 15 amino acids. CDR3 DNA: TGTGCCAGCAGCTACGGGACTAGCGAGACCTACGAGCAGTACTTC. It yields the protein CASSYGTSETYEQYF.

The J gene is TRBJ2-7, the V gene TRBV6-1; 7 nucleotides line up with TRBD1. The CDR3 extends over 14 amino acids. V lost 4 bases, J lost 5 bases, and 8 bases stayed unmatched. Germline CDR1 reads MNHNS; CDR2 reads SASEGT. The CDR3 protein is CASSGEGAINEQYF. The CDR3 region has the DNA TGTGCCAGCAGTGGCGAGGGGGCCATCAACGAGCAGTACTTC.

J is TRBJ2-1 and V is TRBV2; a weak D match, TRBD2 (6 bases). CDR3 length: 13 residues. Germline CDR1 is SNHLY and CDR2 is FYNNEI. The V gene lost 7 bases and the J gene lost 3 bases, with 10 bases spanning the gap. DNA for the CDR3: TGTGCCAGCACAATAGCGGACTACAATGAGCAGTTCTTC. Translating gives CASTIADYNEQFF. Full variable domain (missing parts from reference TRBV2 and TRBJ2-1): EPEVTQTPSHQVTQMGQEVILRCVPISNHLYFYWYRQILGQKVEFLVSFYNNEISEKSEIFDDQFSVERPDGSNFTLKIRSTKLEDSAMYFCASTIADYNEQFFGPGTRLTVL.

The DNA for the CDR3 is TGTGCCAGCAGCGCAGCCGGGTATAGCAATCAGCCCCAGCATTTT. As protein: CASSAAGYSNQPQHF. The V and J genes are TRBV9 and TRBJ1-5; no clear D gene. Trimming shortened V by 3 bases and J by 0 bases, and 10 bases separated the two germline ends. Germline assignment: CDR1 SGDLS and CDR2 YYNGEE. The CDR3 runs to 15 residues.

This rearrangement joins TRBV6-4 to TRBJ2-2, with no clear D. Looked up from germline, CDR1 is MRHNA and CDR2 is SNTAGT. The CDR3 is 14 residues long. V was pared by 0 bases and J by 5 bases, with 7 bases between. The CDR3 region is CASSDSIVTGELFF. The CDR3 DNA is TGTGCCAGCAGTGACTCCATTGTTACCGGGGAGCTGTTTTTT.

A single count supports this clone. The chain is built from TRBV28 and TRBJ2-5; 7 bases align to TRBD2. The DNA matches TRBJ2-7 better at its end, which makes the J call doubtful. This CDR3 contains 13 residues. CDR1 and CDR2 (germline): MDHEN, SYDVKM. The CDR3 region has the DNA TGTGCCAGCAGTGAACTAACTAGCGTCGAGCAGTACTTC. As protein: CASSELTSVEQYF.

This clone has a handful of counts. The V gene is TRBV30, the J gene TRBJ2-7; D might be TRBD2 (7 bases). The CDR3 sequence is 17 residues long. The V end was cut by 3 bases, the J end by 2 bases, with 23 bases between. Germline V gives CDR1 GTSNPN, CDR2 SVGIG (reference sequence). Here the CDR3 reads CAWRGGQGPHRAYEQYF. The DNA for the CDR3 is TGTGCCTGGAGGGGGGGGCAGGGCCCCCATCGGGCCTACGAGCAGTACTTC.

The rearrangement links TRBV29-1 to TRBJ1-2, with D possibly being TRBD1 (6 bases). CDR1 and CDR2 from the germline V gene are SQVTM and ANQGSEA. This CDR3 spans 11 amino acids. Trimming took 2 bases from V and 8 from J, leaving 9 bases between them. The CDR3 spells CSVESGEGYTF. In nucleotides, the CDR3 is TGCAGCGTTGAATCAGGGGAGGGCTACACCTTC.

The chain combines TRBV28 with TRBJ2-2, with 7 bases matching TRBD2. In germline, CDR1 is MDHEN, CDR2 SYDVKM. The CDR3 extends over 16 amino acids. V shed 5 bases and J 8 bases; nucleotides not matched to a gene: 14. The CDR3 reads CASSVTASGELGELFF. The CDR3 nucleotides read TGTGCCAGCAGTGTCACGGCTAGCGGCGAGCTGGGGGAGCTGTTTTTT.

V usage is TRBV28 and J usage is TRBJ1-1; a possible D gene is TRBD1 (6 bases). V was cut by 6 bases and J by 1 base, with 12 bases left in between. The CDR3 loop spans 14 amino acids. Germline V gene data show CDR1 as MDHEN and CDR2 as SYDVKM. This CDR3 reads CASRPQGPNTEAFF. The CDR3 DNA reads as TGTGCCAGCAGGCCACAGGGCCCGAACACTGAAGCTTTCTTT.

The gene calls are TRBV19 and TRBJ1-1, with D perhaps TRBD1 (5 bases). This CDR3 spans 15 amino acids. Germline assignment: CDR1 LNHDA and CDR2 SQIVND (reference sequence). V lost 3 bases to trimming and J lost 3 bases, with 14 bases between them. In DNA, the CDR3 is TGTGCCAGTAGTATTACACAGGCAAGGGACACTGAAGCTTTCTTT. This codes for CASSITQARDTEAFF.